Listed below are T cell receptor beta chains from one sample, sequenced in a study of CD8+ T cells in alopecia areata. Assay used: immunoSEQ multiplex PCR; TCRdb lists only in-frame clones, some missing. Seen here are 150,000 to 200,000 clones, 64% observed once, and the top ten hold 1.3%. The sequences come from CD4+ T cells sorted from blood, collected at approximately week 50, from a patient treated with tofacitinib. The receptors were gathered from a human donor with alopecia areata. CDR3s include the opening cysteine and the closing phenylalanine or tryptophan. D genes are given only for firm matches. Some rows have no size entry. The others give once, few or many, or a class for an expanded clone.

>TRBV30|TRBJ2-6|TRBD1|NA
CAWSVPGQSGANVLTF
TGTGCCTGGAGTGTACCGGGACAGAGTGGGGCCAACGTCCTGACTTTC
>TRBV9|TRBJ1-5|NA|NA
CASSVGADQDQPQHF
TGTGCCAGCAGCGTAGGGGCAGACCAAGATCAGCCCCAGCATTTT
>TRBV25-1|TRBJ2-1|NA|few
CASSIGLATSFSYNEQFF
TGTGCCAGCAGTATAGGACTTGCCACCAGTTTCTCCTACAATGAGCAGTTCTTC
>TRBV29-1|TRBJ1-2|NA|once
CSVEDSEGHYGYTF
TGCAGCGTTGAAGATAGCGAGGGGCACTATGGCTACACCTTC
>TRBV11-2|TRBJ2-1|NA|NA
CASSLARNEQFF
TGTGCCAGCAGCTTAGCAAGAAATGAGCAGTTCTTC
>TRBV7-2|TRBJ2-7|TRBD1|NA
CASSPTGTGLYEQYF
TGTGCCAGCAGCCCAACCGGGACAGGGTTATACGAGCAGTACTTC
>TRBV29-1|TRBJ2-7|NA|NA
CSVGKEGYEQYF
TGCAGCGTTGGCAAAGAGGGCTACGAGCAGTACTTC
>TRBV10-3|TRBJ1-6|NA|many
CAISESGGSYNSPLHF
TGTGCCATCAGTGAGTCAGGGGGCTCCTATAATTCACCCCTCCACTTT
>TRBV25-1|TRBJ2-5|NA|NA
CASTSNGQETQYF
TGTGCCAGCACCTCAAATGGGCAAGAGACCCAGTACTTC
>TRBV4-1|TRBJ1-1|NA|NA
CASSEGGTEAFF
TGCGCCAGCAGCGAGGGGGGCACTGAAGCTTTCTTT
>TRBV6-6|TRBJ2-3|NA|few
CASSYPVSDTQYF
TGTGCCAGCAGTTATCCCGTCTCAGATACGCAGTATTTT
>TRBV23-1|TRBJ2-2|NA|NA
CASSQVSGELFF
TGCGCCAGCAGCCAAGTATCCGGGGAGCTGTTTTTT
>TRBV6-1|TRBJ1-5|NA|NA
CASPRGKQPQHF
TGTGCCAGCCCTAGGGGGAAACAGCCCCAGCATTTT
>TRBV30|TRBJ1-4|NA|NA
CAWSVLERNEKLFF
TGTGCCTGGAGTGTACTTGAGAGAAATGAAAAACTGTTTTTT
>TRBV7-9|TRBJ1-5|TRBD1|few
CASSLTGGGQPQHF
TGTGCCAGCAGCTTAACAGGGGGCGGTCAGCCCCAGCATTTT
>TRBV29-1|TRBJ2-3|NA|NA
CSVEVADTQYF
TGCAGCGTTGAAGTTGCAGATACGCAGTATTTT
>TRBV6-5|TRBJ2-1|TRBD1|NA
CASSTGTGARNEQFF
TGTGCCAGCAGCACCGGGACAGGGGCGAGGAATGAGCAGTTCTTC
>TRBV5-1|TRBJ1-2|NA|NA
CASRETGRDGYTF
TGCGCCAGCAGGGAGACAGGACGGGATGGCTACACCTTC
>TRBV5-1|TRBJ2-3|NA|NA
CASSLVGSDTDTQYF
TGCGCCAGCAGCTTGGTGGGGTCGGACACAGATACGCAGTATTTT
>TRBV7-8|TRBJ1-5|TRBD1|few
CASSLGSGGDQPQHF
TGTGCCAGCAGCTTGGGGTCAGGGGGCGATCAGCCCCAGCATTTT
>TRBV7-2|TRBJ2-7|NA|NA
CASSLPVLAGTYEQYF
TGTGCCAGCAGCCTTCCCGTTTTGGCAGGAACGTACGAGCAGTACTTC
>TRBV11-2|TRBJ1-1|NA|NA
CASRLDREAFF
TGTGCCAGCAGACTGGACAGAGAAGCTTTCTTT
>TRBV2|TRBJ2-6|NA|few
CASSEAPTPVGANVLTF
TGTGCCAGCAGTGAAGCACCTACCCCAGTAGGGGCCAACGTCCTGACTTTC
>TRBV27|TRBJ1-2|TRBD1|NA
CASRQGSHPNYGYTF
TGTGCCAGCAGACAGGGGTCCCATCCTAACTATGGCTACACCTTC
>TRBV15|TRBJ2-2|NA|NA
CATSWKNTGELFF
TGTGCCACCAGCTGGAAAAACACCGGGGAGCTGTTTTTT
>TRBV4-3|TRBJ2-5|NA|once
CASSQEMTVGETQYF
TGCGCCAGCAGCCAGGAAATGACGGTGGGAGAGACCCAGTACTTC
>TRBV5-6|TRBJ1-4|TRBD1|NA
CASSPRGGEKLFF
TGTGCCAGCAGCCCCAGGGGGGGGGAAAAACTGTTTTTT
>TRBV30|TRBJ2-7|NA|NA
CAWSVSRGLQQYF
TGTGCCTGGAGTGTCTCGAGGGGACTCCAGCAGTACTTC
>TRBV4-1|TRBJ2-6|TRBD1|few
CASSQGQGDGANVLTF
TGCGCCAGCAGCCAAGGGCAGGGGGACGGGGCCAACGTCCTGACTTTC
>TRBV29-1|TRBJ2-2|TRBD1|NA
CSVRGQSTNTGELFF
TGCAGCGTACGGGGACAGAGCACCAACACCGGGGAGCTGTTTTTT
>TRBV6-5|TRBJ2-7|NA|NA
CASGEGIGEQYF
TGTGCCAGCGGAGAGGGAATAGGCGAGCAGTACTTC
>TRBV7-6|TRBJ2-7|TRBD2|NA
CASSLDPGLGYEQYF
TGTGCCAGCAGCTTAGACCCGGGACTAGGCTACGAGCAGTACTTC
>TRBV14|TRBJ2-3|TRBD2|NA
CASSAGGTDTQYF
TGTGCCAGCTCTGCGGGGGGAACAGATACGCAGTATTTT
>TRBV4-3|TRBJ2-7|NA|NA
CASSQDDRSYEQYF
TGCGCCAGCAGCCAAGATGACAGGAGCTACGAGCAGTACTTC
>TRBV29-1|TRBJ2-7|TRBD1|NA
CSVTGGGGSYEQYF
TGCAGCGTTACAGGGGGCGGAGGCTCCTACGAGCAGTACTTC
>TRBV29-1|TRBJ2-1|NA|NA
CSVELSPGQGYTEQFF
TGCAGCGTTGAATTGTCCCCCGGCCAGGGTTACACTGAGCAGTTCTTC
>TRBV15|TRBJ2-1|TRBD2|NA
CATSQSGGSSNEQFF
TGTGCCACCAGCCAAAGCGGGGGGTCCTCAAATGAGCAGTTCTTC
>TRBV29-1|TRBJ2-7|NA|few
CSVGFNSYEQYF
TGCAGCGTTGGCTTTAACTCCTACGAGCAGTACTTC
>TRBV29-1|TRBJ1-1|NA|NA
CSVDNGSMNTEAFF
TGCAGCGTTGATAACGGTTCGATGAACACTGAAGCTTTCTTT
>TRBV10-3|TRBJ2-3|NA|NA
CAISSTATSTDTQYF
TGTGCCATCAGCTCGACGGCTACTAGCACAGATACGCAGTATTTT
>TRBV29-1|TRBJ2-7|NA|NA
CSVGPGSYEQYF
TGCAGCGTTGGGCCAGGGTCCTACGAGCAGTACTTC
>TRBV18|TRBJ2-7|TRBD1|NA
CASSPGQIPGEQYF
TGTGCCAGCTCACCGGGACAGATCCCAGGCGAGCAGTACTTC
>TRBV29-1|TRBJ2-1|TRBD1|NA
CSAARTGLYNEQFF
TGCAGCGCTGCTAGGACAGGGCTATACAATGAGCAGTTCTTC
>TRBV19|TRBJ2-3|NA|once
CTSSIARGTDTQYF
TGTACCAGTAGTATAGCGAGGGGCACAGATACGCAGTATTTT
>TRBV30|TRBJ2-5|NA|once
CAWSVLAQETQYF
TGTGCCTGGAGTGTACTAGCCCAAGAGACCCAGTACTTC
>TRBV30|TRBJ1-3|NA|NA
CGMAGGQNTIYF
TGTGGAATGGCTGGGGGCCAAAACACCATATATTTT
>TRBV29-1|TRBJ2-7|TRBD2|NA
CSVATSGDDEQYF
TGCAGCGTTGCGACTAGCGGGGACGACGAGCAGTACTTC
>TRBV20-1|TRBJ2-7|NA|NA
CSAGLYEQYF
TGCAGTGCCGGCCTCTACGAGCAGTACTTC
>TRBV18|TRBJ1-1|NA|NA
CASHGANTEAFF
TGTGCCAGCCATGGGGCGAACACTGAAGCTTTCTTT
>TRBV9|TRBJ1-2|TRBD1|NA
CASSRDRGASSGYTF
TGTGCCAGCAGCCGTGACAGGGGTGCTTCATCCGGCTACACCTTC
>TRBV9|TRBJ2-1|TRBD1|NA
CASSPRTGSIDNEQFF
TGTGCCAGCAGCCCCCGGACAGGCTCGATAGACAATGAGCAGTTCTTC
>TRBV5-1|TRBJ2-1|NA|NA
CASSLEVSSYNEQFF
TGCGCCAGCAGCTTAGAGGTTAGCTCCTACAATGAGCAGTTCTTC
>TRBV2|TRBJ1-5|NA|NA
CASSGTENNQPQHF
TGTGCCAGCAGTGGGACGGAAAATAATCAGCCCCAGCATTTT
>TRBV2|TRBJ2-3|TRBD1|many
CASRPGQGVGDTQYF
TGTGCCAGCAGGCCGGGACAGGGGGTCGGAGATACGCAGTATTTT
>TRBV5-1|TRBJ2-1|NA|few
CASSLLGTEFF
TGCGCCAGCAGCTTGCTCGGGACTGAGTTCTTC
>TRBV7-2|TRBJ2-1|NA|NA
CASSSPGRPRRDEQFF
TGTGCCAGCAGCTCCCCGGGGAGACCACGCCGGGATGAGCAGTTCTTC
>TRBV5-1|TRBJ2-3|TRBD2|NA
CASSFGLATDTQYF
TGCGCCAGCAGCTTCGGACTAGCAACAGATACGCAGTATTTT
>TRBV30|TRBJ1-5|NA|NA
CAWSVPSNQPQHF
TGTGCCTGGAGTGTACCCAGTAATCAGCCCCAGCATTTT